This T cell receptor beta chain was recovered during a study of cytomegalovirus exposure and HLA in healthy donors. In the PCR, 60 Vbeta and 13 Jbeta primers were used. TCRdb keeps only in-frame clones here, not all; method: immunoSEQ multiplex PCR. The sample lists about 120,000 clones, roughly 66% occurring once. Healthy donors of bone marrow made up the group. Notes on this clone: Its antigen remains unknown.

The study, taken as a whole, reports: Fewer than 20,000 TCR beta sequences were associated with HLA alleles at 0.05 false discovery rate in a later analysis. The study dropped some indistinguishable V segments, TRBV6-2 and TRBV6-3 among them. With further analysis later on, most CMV-associated TCR beta chains appeared HLA-restricted.

The ends lost 8 bases at V and 5 bases at J; junction bases unmatched: 10. This CDR3 region has 17 residues. The germline CDR1 and CDR2 sequences are SNHLY and FYNNEI. The rearrangement links TRBV2 to TRBJ2-2; the match to TRBD2 covers 14 bases. Sequenced: PBMCs. The TCR was taken from a man between 18 and 29 years old in good health and CMV-seronegative. The CDR3 region is CASSPGLAGVGTGELFF. As DNA, the CDR3 is TGTGCCAGCTCGCCGGGACTAGCGGGAGTTGGAACCGGGGAGCTGTTTTTT.